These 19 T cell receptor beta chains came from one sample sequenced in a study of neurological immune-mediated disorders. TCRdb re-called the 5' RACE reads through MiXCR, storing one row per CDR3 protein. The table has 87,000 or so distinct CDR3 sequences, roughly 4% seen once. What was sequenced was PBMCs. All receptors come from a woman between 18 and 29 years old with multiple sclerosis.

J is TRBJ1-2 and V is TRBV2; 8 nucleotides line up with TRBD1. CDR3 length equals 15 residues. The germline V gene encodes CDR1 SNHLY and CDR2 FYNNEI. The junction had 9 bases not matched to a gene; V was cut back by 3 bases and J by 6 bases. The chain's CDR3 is CASSEVGQGADGYTF. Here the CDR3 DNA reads TGTGCCAGCAGTGAGGTCGGGCAGGGGGCGGATGGCTACACCTTC.

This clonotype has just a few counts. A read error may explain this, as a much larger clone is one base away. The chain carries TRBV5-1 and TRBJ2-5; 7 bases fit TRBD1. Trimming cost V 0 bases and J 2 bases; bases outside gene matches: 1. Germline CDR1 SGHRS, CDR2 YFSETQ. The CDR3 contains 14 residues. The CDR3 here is CASSLAGQQETQYF. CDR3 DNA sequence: TGCGCCAGCAGCTTGGCGGGACAGCAAGAGACCCAGTACTTC.

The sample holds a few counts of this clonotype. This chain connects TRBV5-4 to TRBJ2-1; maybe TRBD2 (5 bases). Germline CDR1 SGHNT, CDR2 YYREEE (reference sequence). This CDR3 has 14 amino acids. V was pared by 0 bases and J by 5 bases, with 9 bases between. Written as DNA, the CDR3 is TGTGCCAGCAGCTTGGCGGGATCCCACAATGAGCAGTTCTTC. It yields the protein CASSLAGSHNEQFF.

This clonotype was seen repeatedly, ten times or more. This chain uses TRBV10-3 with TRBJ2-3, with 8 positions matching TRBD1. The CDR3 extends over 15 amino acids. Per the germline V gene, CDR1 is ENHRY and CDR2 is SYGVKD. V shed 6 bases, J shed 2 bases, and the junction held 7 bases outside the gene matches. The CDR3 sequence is CAISKTGAITDTQYF. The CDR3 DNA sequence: TGTGCCATCAGCAAGACAGGGGCCATCACAGATACGCAGTATTTT.

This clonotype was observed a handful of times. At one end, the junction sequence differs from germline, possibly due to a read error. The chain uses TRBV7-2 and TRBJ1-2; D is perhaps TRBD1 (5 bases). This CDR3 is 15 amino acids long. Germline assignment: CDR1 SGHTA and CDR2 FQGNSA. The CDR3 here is CASSQIPGPKYGYTF. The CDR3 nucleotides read TGTGCCAGCAGTCAGATCCCGGGGCCTAAATATGGCTACACCTTC.

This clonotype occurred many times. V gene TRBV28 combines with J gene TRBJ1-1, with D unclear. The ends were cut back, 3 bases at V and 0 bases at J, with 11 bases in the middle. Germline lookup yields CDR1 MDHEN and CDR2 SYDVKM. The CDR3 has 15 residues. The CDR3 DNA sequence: TGTGCCAGCAGTTTTAGGGTTATTATGAACACTGAAGCTTTCTTT. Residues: CASSFRVIMNTEAFF.

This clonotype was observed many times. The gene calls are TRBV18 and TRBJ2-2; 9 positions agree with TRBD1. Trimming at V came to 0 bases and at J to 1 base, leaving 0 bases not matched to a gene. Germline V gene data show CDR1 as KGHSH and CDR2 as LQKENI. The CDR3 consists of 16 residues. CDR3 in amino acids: CASSPPTGGNTGELFF. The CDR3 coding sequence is TGTGCCAGCTCACCACCGACAGGGGGGAACACCGGGGAGCTGTTTTTT. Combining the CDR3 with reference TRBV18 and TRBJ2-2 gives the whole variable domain NAGVMQNPRHLVRRRGQEARLRCSPMKGHSHVYWYRQLPEEGLKFMVYLQKENIIDESGMPKERFSAEFPKEGPSILRIQQVVRGDSAAYFCASSPPTGGNTGELFFGEGSRLTVL.

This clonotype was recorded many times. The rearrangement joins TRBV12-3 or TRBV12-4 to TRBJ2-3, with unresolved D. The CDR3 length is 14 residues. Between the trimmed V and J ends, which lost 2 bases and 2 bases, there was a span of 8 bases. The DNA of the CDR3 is TGTGCCAGCAGTTTAAAACCGAACACAGATACGCAGTATTTT. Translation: CASSLKPNTDTQYF.

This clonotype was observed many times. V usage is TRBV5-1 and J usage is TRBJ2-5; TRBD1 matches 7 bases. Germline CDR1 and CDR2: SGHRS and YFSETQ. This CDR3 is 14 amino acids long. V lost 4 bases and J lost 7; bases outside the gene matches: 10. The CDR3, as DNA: TGCGCCAGCAGCCCCGGGACAGAAGGAGGGACCCAGTACTTC. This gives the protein CASSPGTEGGTQYF.

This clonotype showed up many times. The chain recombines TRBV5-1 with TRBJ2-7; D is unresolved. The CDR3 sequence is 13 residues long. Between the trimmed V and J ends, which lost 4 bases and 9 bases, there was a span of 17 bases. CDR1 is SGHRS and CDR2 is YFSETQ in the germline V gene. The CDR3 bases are TGCGCCAGCAGCCTCGGCCCCATGGGTGGGCAGTACTTC. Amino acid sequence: CASSLGPMGGQYF.

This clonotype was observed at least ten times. CDR3 residues: CASSYSGGLGANVLTF. The CDR3 DNA sequence: TGTGCCAGCAGTTACTCGGGGGGGCTTGGGGCCAACGTCCTGACTTTC. V gene TRBV6-5 combines with J gene TRBJ2-6; TRBD2 might be the D (7 bases). CDR3 length equals 16 residues. V lost 0 bases and J lost 3, with 9 bases in between. Germline V gene data show CDR1 as MNHEY and CDR2 as SVGAGI.

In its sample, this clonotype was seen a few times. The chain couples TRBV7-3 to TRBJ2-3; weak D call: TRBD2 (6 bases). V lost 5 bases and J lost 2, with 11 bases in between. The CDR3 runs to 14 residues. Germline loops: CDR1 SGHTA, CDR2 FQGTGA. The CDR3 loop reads CASSQPGDTDTQYF. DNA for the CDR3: TGTGCCAGCAGCCAACCGGGGGACACAGATACGCAGTATTTT.

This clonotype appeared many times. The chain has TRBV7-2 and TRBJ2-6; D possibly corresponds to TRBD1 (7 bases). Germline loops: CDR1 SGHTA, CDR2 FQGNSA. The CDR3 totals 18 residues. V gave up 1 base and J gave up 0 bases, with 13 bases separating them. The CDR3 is CASSLVQGGSSGANVLTF. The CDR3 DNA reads TGTGCCAGCAGCTTAGTTCAGGGGGGAAGCTCTGGGGCCAACGTCCTGACTTTC.

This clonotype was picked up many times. The CDR3 spells CASSAGTKDTQYF. DNA of the CDR3: TGTGCCAGCAGCGCCGGGACAAAAGATACGCAGTATTTT. This sequence joins TRBV7-2 and TRBJ2-3; TRBD1 might be the D (6 bases). Per the germline V gene, CDR1 is SGHTA and CDR2 is FQGNSA. With 5 bases removed from V and 5 bases from J, the gap between germline ends came to 11 bases. The CDR3 contains 13 residues.

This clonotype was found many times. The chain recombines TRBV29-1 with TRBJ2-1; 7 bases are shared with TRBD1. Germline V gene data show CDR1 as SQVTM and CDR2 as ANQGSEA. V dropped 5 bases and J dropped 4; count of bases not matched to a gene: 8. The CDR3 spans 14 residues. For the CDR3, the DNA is TGCAGCGTTTCGAACCTGACAGGGTACAATGAGCAGTTCTTC. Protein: CSVSNLTGYNEQFF.

The CDR3 is CASSLDPLGTGRTEAFF. Written as DNA, the CDR3 is TGTGCCAGCAGCTTAGATCCACTGGGGACAGGGCGCACTGAAGCTTTCTTT. J is TRBJ1-1 and V is TRBV11-2; 9 bases are a match to TRBD1. The V gene's germline CDR1 is SGHAT and CDR2 FQNNGV. The junction had 9 bases not matched to a gene; V was cut back by 0 bases and J by 4 bases. This CDR3 has 17 amino acids. The full variable domain, its missing parts supplied by reference TRBV11-2 and TRBJ1-1, is EAGVAQSPRYKIIEKRQSVAFWCNPISGHATLYWYQQILGQGPKLLIQFQNNGVVDDSQLPKDRFSAERLKGVDSTLKIQPAKLEDSAVYLCASSLDPLGTGRTEAFFGQGTRLTVV.

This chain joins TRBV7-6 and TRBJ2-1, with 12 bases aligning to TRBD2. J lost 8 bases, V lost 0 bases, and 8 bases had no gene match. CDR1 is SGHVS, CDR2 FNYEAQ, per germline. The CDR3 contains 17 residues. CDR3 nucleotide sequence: TGTGCCAGCAGCTTAGCGGGGGGACTAGCGGGTTTGGATGAGCAGTTCTTC. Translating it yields CASSLAGGLAGLDEQFF.

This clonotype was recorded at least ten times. CDR3 sequence (DNA): TGTGCCAGCAGCGACCATCAGAACACTGAAGCTTTCTTT. Amino acids: CASSDHQNTEAFF. The J gene is TRBJ1-1, the V gene TRBV12-3 or TRBV12-4; D is ambiguous. V lost 6 bases and J lost 1, with 9 bases in between. CDR3 length equals 13 residues.

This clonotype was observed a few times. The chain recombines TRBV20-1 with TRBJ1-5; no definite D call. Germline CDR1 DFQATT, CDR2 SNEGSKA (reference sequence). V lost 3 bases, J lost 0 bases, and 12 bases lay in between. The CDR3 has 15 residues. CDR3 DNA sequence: TGCAGTGCTAGTCACCAGGTTTTTAGCAATCAGCCCCAGCATTTT. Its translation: CSASHQVFSNQPQHF.